The clone carrying this T cell receptor beta chain was seen ten or more times. Its antigen is not known. This specimen comes from a study of neurological immune-mediated disorders. Study-wide findings and caveats: Subjects shared no identical expanded-clone CDR3 amino acid sequences, suggesting private TCR-beta repertoires in all groups.

Germline lookup yields CDR1 SGHKS and CDR2 YYEKEE (reference sequence). This CDR3 comprises 15 residues. V was clipped by 6 bases and J by 3 bases; unmatched bases: 11. Synthesis of cDNA was accomplished via 5'RACE employing 10-nucleotide random UMIs. TCRdb reprocessed the 5' RACE reads with MiXCR, giving one entry per CDR3 protein. The sample carries 17,000 or so distinct CDR3 sequences, over 25% recorded once. The genes are TRBV5-5 and TRBJ1-2, with TRBD1 identical over 7 bases. The sample was PBMCs. This sequence originates from a man aged 50 to 60 with HTLV-1-associated myelopathy (HAM/TSP). The CDR3 spells CASTPSWRGHYGYTF. The CDR3 bases are TGTGCCAGCACTCCTTCTTGGAGGGGGCACTATGGCTACACCTTC.